These 11 T cell receptor beta chains were sequenced from one sample in a study of CD4 T cells in relation to SARS-CoV-2 and coronaviruses. The antigens for these receptors are not known. Unexposed donor CD4+ T cells date from about 2011-2018, before the COVID-19 pandemic. After roughly 9 days of culture, CD4+ T cells were isolated. Assay used: immunoSEQ multiplex PCR; TCRdb lists only in-frame clones, some missing. The sample has fewer than 14,000 clones, 70% to 85% seen once. The sequenced sample consisted of CD4+ T cells from PBMCs, cultured in vitro. These receptors came from a human donor in good health.

The V gene is TRBV12-2, the J gene TRBJ2-7; TRBD2, as called in the table, went unchecked against the DNA. TRBV12-2 is flagged as a pseudogene. This CDR3 region has 17 residues. The CDR3 region has the DNA TGTGCAAGTCGCTTTAGCGGGAGGGTCCCCAACTCTGACGAGCAGTACTTC. Its protein product is CASRFSGRVPNSDEQYF.

This clone was detected once. The DNA of the CDR3 is TGTGCCAGCAGCCAAGATTACAGGGGAGGTGGAAACACCATATATTTT. This gives the protein CASSQDYRGGGNTIYF. The V and J genes are TRBV4-2 and TRBJ1-3, with 7 bases identical to TRBD1. Per the germline V gene, CDR1 is LGHNA and CDR2 is YNFKEQ. This CDR3 contains 16 residues. Germline trimming cut 0 bases from V and 3 bases from J; bases unmatched to any gene: 5.

The chain combines TRBV2 with TRBJ2-1; D is possibly TRBD1 (5 bases). Deletions cut 6 bases from V and 4 bases from J, with 10 bases between. CDR1 is SNHLY and CDR2 is FYNNEI in the germline V gene. The CDR3 has 13 residues. The CDR3 sequence: CASSSDSYNEQFF. CDR3 nucleotide sequence: TGTGCCAGCAGCTCTGACAGTTACAATGAGCAGTTCTTC.

J is TRBJ2-7 and V is TRBV7-8; 9 bases fit TRBD2. The CDR3 runs 15 residues. V lost 4 bases to trimming and J lost 6 bases; unmatched junction nucleotides: 10. CDR1 and CDR2 from the germline V gene are SGHVS and FQNEAQ. The CDR3 bases are TGTGCCAGCAGCTCCCTTAGCGGGAGACTGGGCGAGCAGTACTTC. Translated, it gives CASSSLSGRLGEQYF.

The rearrangement links TRBV19 to TRBJ1-2; 7 bases fit TRBD1. The J segment lost 3 bases and the V segment lost 5 bases, leaving 9 bases of the junction unmatched. Germline V gene lookup returns CDR1 LNHDA and CDR2 SQIVND (reference sequence). This CDR3 is built from 15 residues. The CDR3 nucleotides read TGTGCCAGTAGTTCCCGACAGGGAGGGGACTATGGCTACACCTTC. It yields the protein CASSSRQGGDYGYTF.

This rearrangement joins TRBV3-1 (or the pseudogene TRBV3-2) to TRBJ2-3; 10 nucleotides align to TRBD2. V trimming: 4 bases; J trimming: 2 bases; junction bases outside the gene matches: 9. This CDR3 contains 17 residues. Germline CDR1 is LGHDT and CDR2 is YNNKEL (reference sequence). The CDR3 reads CASSPDWTSGNTDTQYF. CDR3 in DNA: TGTGCCAGCAGCCCCGACTGGACTAGCGGAAACACAGATACGCAGTATTTT.

This sequence joins TRBV7-8 and TRBJ2-1; weak D call: TRBD1 (6 bases). The germline V and J ends were trimmed by 5 bases and 3 bases, with 14 bases remaining between them. Germline CDR1 reads SGHVS; CDR2 reads FQNEAQ. The CDR3 is 15 amino acids. The CDR3 nucleotides are TGTGCCAGCAGCCTGTGGCAGGGGAACTACAATGAGCAGTTCTTC. Translated, it gives CASSLWQGNYNEQFF. Complete variable domain (other parts from reference TRBV7-8 and TRBJ2-1): GAGVSQSPRYKVAKRGQDVALRCDPISGHVSLFWYQQALGQGPEFLTYFQNEAQLDKSGLPSDRFFAERPEGSVSTLKIQRTQQEDSAVYLCASSLWQGNYNEQFFGPGTRLTVL.

This chain connects TRBV3-1 (or the pseudogene TRBV3-2) to TRBJ1-3, with 8 bases fitting TRBD1. From germline, CDR1 is LGHDT and CDR2 YNNKEL (reference sequence). This CDR3 comprises 15 residues. Trimming at V came to 4 bases and at J to 2 bases, leaving 4 bases not matched to a gene. CDR3 protein: CASSPRTGTGNTIYF. DNA of the CDR3: TGTGCCAGCAGCCCCAGGACAGGGACTGGAAACACCATATATTTT.

This chain joins TRBV3-1 (or the pseudogene TRBV3-2) and TRBJ2-5; D gene uncertain. Trimming removed 6 bases from V and 5 bases from J, with 10 bases in between. The CDR3 spans 12 residues. Germline V gene sequence: CDR1 LGHDT, CDR2 YNNKEL (reference sequence). The chain's CDR3 is CASSTGYETQYF. For the CDR3, the DNA is TGTGCCAGCAGTACCGGGTACGAGACCCAGTACTTC.

The chain uses TRBV7-2 and TRBJ2-3; no reliable D call. Germline loops: CDR1 SGHTA, CDR2 FQGNSA. The CDR3 sequence is 14 residues long. The V end was cut by 2 bases, the J end by 6 bases, with 12 bases between. The DNA of the CDR3 is TGTGCCAGCAGCTTAAGTACGCACAAGGATACGCAGTATTTT. It encodes CASSLSTHKDTQYF.

The rearrangement joins TRBV6-5 to TRBJ2-5; 8 nucleotides line up with TRBD1. CDR1 is MNHEY, CDR2 SVGAGI, per germline. The trim removed 7 bases at V and 5 bases at J, leaving 6 bases unmatched. The length of the CDR3 is 13 residues. CDR3 in amino acids: CASINRGSETQYF. The CDR3 nucleotides read TGTGCCAGCATCAACAGGGGGTCTGAGACCCAGTACTTC.